The 32 T cell receptor beta chains below all came from one sample that was sequenced in a study of cytomegalovirus exposure and HLA in healthy donors. 60 Vbeta and 13 Jbeta primers were used in PCR. Here immunoSEQ multiplex PCR was the method, and the copy in TCRdb shows in-frame clones only, minus some. The sample records fewer than 150,000 clones, 80% to 85% being singletons. Source material: PBMCs. The receptors were sampled from a female donor in good health and CMV-seronegative.

The CDR3 nucleotides read TGTGCCAGCAGTGTCAGGGAAGCACGGCAGCCCCAGCATTTT. As protein: CASSVREARQPQHF. V usage is TRBV27 and J usage is TRBJ1-5; TRBD1 might be the D (5 bases). Trimming pared 5 bases from V and 7 bases from J, leaving 15 bases between. The CDR3 length is 14 residues. Germline CDR1 reads MNHEY; CDR2 reads SMNVEV (reference sequence).

The chain recombines TRBV4-2 with TRBJ2-1, with D perhaps TRBD1 (5 bases). V was trimmed by 7 bases and J by 4 bases, leaving 11 bases between them. This CDR3 contains 13 residues. Germline V lookup: CDR1 LGHNA, CDR2 YNFKEQ. The CDR3 DNA reads TGTGCCAGCATAGGGGAAAGTTACAATGAGCAGTTCTTC. It specifies CASIGESYNEQFF.

The J gene is TRBJ2-6, the V gene TRBV5-1; perhaps TRBD1 as D (5 bases). The V and J ends lost 1 base and 2 bases respectively, with 7 bases between them. The germline V gene encodes CDR1 SGHRS and CDR2 YFSETQ. The CDR3 has 15 residues. CDR3 DNA sequence: TGCGCCAGCAGCTTGACAGGAGCTGGGGCCAACGTCCTGACTTTC. Amino acids: CASSLTGAGANVLTF.

The rearrangement uses TRBV10-3 and TRBJ2-7; D not certain. The CDR3 covers 15 residues. Germline loops: CDR1 ENHRY, CDR2 SYGVKD. The V and J ends lost 7 bases and 3 bases respectively, with 19 bases between them. For the CDR3, the DNA is TGTGCCATCACTCCCCGCAGGCACAGCCACTACGAGCAGTACTTC. Protein product: CAITPRRHSHYEQYF.

The chain is built from TRBV2 and TRBJ2-1; D is possibly TRBD2 (6 bases). This CDR3 region has 15 residues. The germline gives CDR1 SNHLY, CDR2 FYNNEI. V dropped 5 bases and J dropped 7 bases, with 18 bases sitting between them. The CDR3 reads CASSLKGTSGNEQFF. The DNA for the CDR3 is TGTGCCAGCAGTCTAAAAGGGACTTCTGGAAATGAGCAGTTCTTC.

This clone was seen a single time. The CDR3 here is CASSPPGQGAYGYTF. The CDR3, as DNA: TGTGCCAGCTCACCACCGGGACAGGGTGCCTATGGCTACACCTTC. The J gene is TRBJ1-2, the V gene TRBV18; 9 positions match TRBD1. Trimming removed 0 bases from V and 4 bases from J; junction bases left unmatched: 3. The CDR3 is 15 amino acids. Per the germline V gene, CDR1 is KGHSH and CDR2 is LQKENI.

V and J are TRBV29-1 and TRBJ2-7, with 7 bases matching TRBD1. V was clipped by 8 bases and J by 0 bases; unmatched bases: 13. The CDR3 sequence is 15 residues long. Germline CDR1 is SQVTM and CDR2 is ANQGSEA. The CDR3 reads CSFADRALPSYEQYF. Written as DNA, the CDR3 is TGCAGCTTCGCCGACAGGGCTCTCCCCTCCTACGAGCAGTACTTC.

The V call is TRBV6-1, the J call TRBJ2-3; TRBD1 matches at 7 bases. CDR1 is MNHNS and CDR2 is SASEGT in the germline V gene. Trimming cost V 8 bases and J 3 bases; bases outside gene matches: 5. The CDR3 spans 13 residues. CDR3 protein: CASRTGLTDTQYF. The CDR3 DNA is TGTGCCAGCCGGACAGGTTTGACAGATACGCAGTATTTT.

The rearrangement joins TRBV19 to TRBJ1-5, with 9 positions matching TRBD1. The CDR3 is made up of 19 amino acids. V gave up 4 bases and J gave up 0 bases; unmatched junction bases: 13. Germline assignment: CDR1 LNHDA and CDR2 SQIVND (reference sequence). The CDR3, as DNA: TGTGCCAGTAGTAAGGCCCAGGACAGGGGCTTCTATAGCAATCAGCCCCAGCATTTT. Its translation: CASSKAQDRGFYSNQPQHF.

This chain uses TRBV19 with TRBJ1-5; TRBD1 agrees at 7 bases. Trimming took 7 bases from V and 5 from J; bases not matched to a gene: 11. There are 15 residues in the CDR3. Germline CDR1 LNHDA, CDR2 SQIVND (reference sequence). The CDR3 is CASKGEQGWHQPQHF. Written as DNA, the CDR3 is TGTGCCAGTAAGGGGGAACAGGGGTGGCATCAGCCCCAGCATTTT. The whole variable domain, filled in from reference TRBV19 and TRBJ1-5, reads DGGITQSPKYLFRKEGQNVTLSCEQNLNHDAMYWYRQDPGQGLRLIYYSQIVNDFQKGDIAEGYSVSREKKESFPLTVTSAQKNPTAFYLCASKGEQGWHQPQHFGDGTRLSIL.

The chain has TRBV6-1 and TRBJ2-3; D remains ambiguous. This CDR3 comprises 15 residues. Between the trimmed V and J ends, which lost 1 base and 0 bases, there was a span of 8 bases. The germline V gene has CDR1 MNHNS and CDR2 SASEGT. Here the CDR3 reads CASSEGQISTDTQYF. DNA of the CDR3: TGTGCCAGCAGTGAAGGCCAGATTAGCACAGATACGCAGTATTTT.

V is TRBV19 and J is TRBJ2-5; D unclear. The end of the DNA aligns better with TRBJ2-7, so the J call may be wrong. Germline loops: CDR1 LNHDA, CDR2 SQIVND (reference sequence). The CDR3 loop spans 13 amino acids. Here the CDR3 DNA reads TGTGCCACAGTAGGGTGGGATGACTACGAGCAGTACTTC. Translated: CATVGWDDYEQYF.

The chain uses TRBV6-5 and TRBJ1-2, with D perhaps TRBD1 (6 bases). With 6 bases removed from V and 2 bases from J, the gap between germline ends came to 10 bases. The CDR3 has 13 amino acids. Germline lookup yields CDR1 MNHEY and CDR2 SVGAGI. In DNA, the CDR3 is TGTGCCAGCAGGCAGGGGATAAACTATGGCTACACCTTC. This encodes CASRQGINYGYTF.

The rearrangement links TRBV27 to TRBJ2-1; 10 nucleotides agree with TRBD1. The CDR3 length is 17 residues. The germline gives CDR1 MNHEY, CDR2 SMNVEV (reference sequence). V trimming: 4 bases; J trimming: 7 bases; junction bases outside the gene matches: 13. The CDR3 nucleotides read TGTGCCAGCAGTTCGTCGGTGGGACAGGGGCTGAGGAATGAGCAGTTCTTC. It is translated as CASSSSVGQGLRNEQFF.

This clone is a singleton in its sample. V gene TRBV4-1 combines with J gene TRBJ2-1; D is possibly TRBD1 (6 bases). This CDR3 has 17 amino acids. The V and J ends lost 3 bases and 7 bases respectively, with 22 bases between them. Germline assignment: CDR1 MGHRA and CDR2 YSYEKL. The CDR3 DNA reads as TGCGCCAGCAGCCACCCCGACCGTGGCAGGGGCAGAAATGAGCAGTTCTTC. Translated, it gives CASSHPDRGRGRNEQFF.

This clone was observed once. This rearrangement joins TRBV7-9 to TRBJ2-7, with 7 bases identical to TRBD2. Germline CDR1 SEHNR, CDR2 FQNEAQ (reference sequence). With V trimmed by 1 base and J by 6 bases, 15 bases remained unmatched. The CDR3 contains 17 residues. The CDR3 DNA sequence: TGTGCCAGCAGCTTAGACCCGGGACTATCCCGGCAGTTCGAGCAGTACTTC. The encoded protein is CASSLDPGLSRQFEQYF.

V gene TRBV18 combines with J gene TRBJ1-5; 9 bases align to TRBD1. Germline loops: CDR1 KGHSH, CDR2 LQKENI. The CDR3 loop spans 15 amino acids. V lost 3 bases, J lost 1 base, and 1 base stayed unmatched. CDR3 DNA sequence: TGTGCCAGCTCACCGGGACAGGGAAGCAATCAGCCCCAGCATTTT. This sequence encodes CASSPGQGSNQPQHF.

The V gene is TRBV29-1, the J gene TRBJ1-2; D remains unclear. Germline V gives CDR1 SQVTM, CDR2 ANQGSEA. CDR3 size: 16 residues. V lost 6 bases, J lost 4 bases, and 24 bases lay in between. DNA for the CDR3: TGCAGCGTCAAAGGATCCCCCCAGCTTAGCTTCTATGGCTACACCTTC. Encoded protein: CSVKGSPQLSFYGYTF.

The chain links TRBV10-3 to TRBJ1-1, with TRBD1 identical over 11 bases. The CDR3 consists of 14 residues. The germline V gene has CDR1 ENHRY and CDR2 SYGVKD. Trimming cost V 11 bases and J 3 bases; bases outside gene matches: 8. CDR3 loop: CAVWTGGMYTEAFF. CDR3 DNA sequence: TGTGCCGTCTGGACAGGGGGCATGTACACTGAAGCTTTCTTT.

V usage is TRBV6-1 and J usage is TRBJ1-1, with D perhaps TRBD1 (5 bases). CDR3 length equals 14 residues. Germline V gives CDR1 MNHNS, CDR2 SASEGT. Trimming removed 4 bases at V and 4 bases at J, with 13 bases between. In DNA, the CDR3 is TGTGCCAGCAGTGCCCAGGGTAAAGTCACTGAAGCTTTCTTT. Translation: CASSAQGKVTEAFF.

The rearrangement links TRBV27 to TRBJ2-1, with TRBD2 matching over 8 bases. The germline V gene encodes CDR1 MNHEY and CDR2 SMNVEV (reference sequence). J gave up 8 bases and V 4 bases, and 7 bases lay outside the gene matches. This CDR3 comprises 14 residues. CDR3 region: CASSWESGSDEQFF. The CDR3 coding sequence is TGTGCCAGCAGTTGGGAAAGCGGGAGCGATGAGCAGTTCTTC.

The chain uses TRBV5-1 and TRBJ2-1; D call uncertain. Trimming shortened V by 7 bases and J by 1 base, and 9 bases separated the two germline ends. The germline CDR1 and CDR2 sequences are SGHRS and YFSETQ. This CDR3 has 13 amino acids. The CDR3 DNA follows: TGCGCCAGCGCACAGACGTCCTACAATGAGCAGTTCTTC. Amino acid sequence: CASAQTSYNEQFF.

This chain links TRBV29-1 with TRBJ2-7; no firm D call. Trimming left V 5 bases short and J 3 bases short, with 8 bases between. From germline, CDR1 is SQVTM and CDR2 ANQGSEA. The CDR3 sequence is 11 residues long. Written as DNA, the CDR3 is TGCAGCGTTCAAAGCAACTACGAGCAGTACTTC. Its protein is CSVQSNYEQYF.

The chain is built from TRBV29-1 and TRBJ2-7, with TRBD2 matching 10 bases. J lost 3 bases, V lost 5 bases, and 4 bases had no gene match. From germline, CDR1 is SQVTM and CDR2 ANQGSEA. CDR3 length: 13 amino acids. The chain's CDR3 is CSVSVAGGYEQYF. In DNA, the CDR3 is TGCAGCGTTTCGGTAGCGGGAGGCTACGAGCAGTACTTC.

This rearrangement joins TRBV25-1 to TRBJ2-2; possibly TRBD1 for D (6 bases). The CDR3 is 12 amino acids. Germline-derived CDR1 and CDR2 are MGHDK and SYGVNS. V lost 5 bases and J lost 7, with 8 bases in between. The CDR3, as DNA: TGTGCCAGCAGTCCGGACAGCGGGGAGCTGTTTTTT. It translates to CASSPDSGELFF.

This clone was seen only once. The CDR3 region is CASSPPGQGFPRGNQPQHF. CDR3 bases: TGTGCCAGTAGTCCACCAGGACAGGGGTTTCCCCGCGGCAATCAGCCCCAGCATTTT. V is TRBV19 and J is TRBJ1-5, with 9 bases that match TRBD1. The trim removed 5 bases at V and 2 bases at J, leaving 16 bases unmatched. Germline CDR1 reads LNHDA; CDR2 reads SQIVND (reference sequence). There are 19 residues in the CDR3.

This clone was seen only once. The chain links TRBV28 to TRBJ2-2; D is ambiguous. Germline CDR1 and CDR2: MDHEN and SYDVKM. The ends were cut back, 5 bases at V and 3 bases at J, with 7 bases in the middle. This CDR3 is built from 13 residues. The CDR3 nucleotides read TGTGCCAGCAGTCCCCGGGACACCGGGGAGCTGTTTTTT. Encoded protein: CASSPRDTGELFF.

The chain is built from TRBV28 and TRBJ2-7, with 11 bases lining up with TRBD2. Trimming at V came to 5 bases and at J to 3 bases, leaving 9 bases not matched to a gene. Per germline, CDR1 MDHEN and CDR2 SYDVKM. CDR3 size: 16 residues. The CDR3 sequence is CASSLPGLADDYEQYF. CDR3 DNA sequence: TGTGCCAGCAGTCTACCGGGACTAGCGGATGACTACGAGCAGTACTTC. Together with reference TRBV28 and TRBJ2-7, the CDR3 gives the full variable domain: DVKVTQSSRYLVKRTGEKVFLECVQDMDHENMFWYRQDPGLGLRLIYFSYDVKMKEKGDIPEGYSVSREKKERFSLILESASTNQTSMYLCASSLPGLADDYEQYFGPGTRLTVT.

This sequence joins TRBV19 and TRBJ1-3, with a weak D call TRBD1 (5 bases). The CDR3 runs to 14 residues. Germline CDR1 is LNHDA and CDR2 is SQIVND (reference sequence). V shed 6 bases and J shed 0 bases, with 9 bases lying between them. Here the CDR3 DNA reads TGTGCCAGTAGACCGGACAACTCTGGAAACACCATATATTTT. Its protein product is CASRPDNSGNTIYF.

The chain combines TRBV6-1 with TRBJ2-2, with TRBD2 matching over 8 bases. Germline V gives CDR1 MNHNS, CDR2 SASEGT. Trimming at V came to 4 bases and at J to 4 bases, leaving 8 bases not matched to a gene. CDR3 length: 16 amino acids. CDR3 region: CASSVVSGVGTGELFF. The CDR3 DNA follows: TGTGCCAGCAGTGTCGTTAGCGGGGTGGGCACCGGGGAGCTGTTTTTT.

This chain joins TRBV28 and TRBJ2-1, with D possibly matching TRBD1 (7 bases). V shed 3 bases and J shed 4 bases, with 10 bases lying between them. Germline V gives CDR1 MDHEN, CDR2 SYDVKM. The CDR3 spans 14 residues. In nucleotides, the CDR3 is TGTGCCAGCAGTTTGGGGGGACAGTACAATGAGCAGTTCTTC. Encoded protein: CASSLGGQYNEQFF.

The chain has TRBV7-9 and TRBJ1-1, with 8 bases lining up with TRBD1. The ends lost 5 bases at V and 3 bases at J; junction bases unmatched: 8. From germline, CDR1 is SEHNR and CDR2 FQNEAQ (reference sequence). The length of the CDR3 is 15 residues. This chain's CDR3 is CASSTQGARDTEAFF. CDR3 DNA sequence: TGTGCCAGCAGCACCCAGGGGGCTCGGGACACTGAAGCTTTCTTT.